The sequence of this TCR beta chain was determined in a study of breast tumors, draining lymph nodes, adjacent tissues. This clonotype appeared many times. Its cognate antigen is unknown. TCRdb analysed the multiplex PCR reads with MiXCR anew, one entry per CDR3 protein. The sample lists about 63,000 distinct CDR3 sequences, roughly 57% occurring once. Trimming removed 0 bases at V and 0 bases at J, with 11 bases between. Germline V CDR1 and CDR2: SGHTS, YDEGEE. This CDR3 has 16 residues. The study's findings and limits: The data were judged consistent with most tumor T cells coming from lymph node and expanding in tumor.

The receptor comes from a female donor with breast cancer. Some clones in this sample may be carry-over from other donors' samples. The sample taken for sequencing was breast tumor tissue. This rearrangement joins TRBV5-8 to TRBJ2-3; perhaps TRBD1 as D (5 bases). The CDR3 coding sequence is TGTGCCAGCAGCTTGGGGGCTGACAGTAGCACAGATACGCAGTATTTT. Encoded protein: CASSLGADSSTDTQYF.